This passage covers 2 T cell receptor beta chains from one sample sequenced in a study of blood T cells in healthy people across ages. A second about 7 to 11 cycle PCR used barcoded and J-beta primers. TCRdb redid the calling of the 5' RACE reads with MiXCR, one entry per CDR3 protein. The sample includes around 500,000 distinct CDR3 sequences, 47% of them seen just once. Specimen: blood. These receptors were taken from a man older than 75 in good health.

This clonotype was recorded a few times. This sequence joins TRBV19 and TRBJ2-4; TRBD2 agrees at 7 bases. Trimming cost V 1 base and J 5 bases; bases outside gene matches: 8. Germline CDR1 and CDR2: LNHDA and SQIVND (reference sequence). This CDR3 contains 16 residues. The CDR3 DNA sequence: TGTGCCAGTAGTATAGTGGGCGGGAGTTCACAAAACATTCAGTACTTC. As protein: CASSIVGGSSQNIQYF.

This chain joins TRBV20-1 and TRBJ2-3, with D unresolved. V was cut by 1 base and J by 3 bases, with 11 bases left in between. Germline V gene sequence: CDR1 DFQATT, CDR2 SNEGSKA (reference sequence). This CDR3 has 14 residues. For the CDR3, the DNA is TGCAGTGCTAGAGTGGCGGTTTATACAGATACGCAGTATTTT. It yields the protein CSARVAVYTDTQYF.